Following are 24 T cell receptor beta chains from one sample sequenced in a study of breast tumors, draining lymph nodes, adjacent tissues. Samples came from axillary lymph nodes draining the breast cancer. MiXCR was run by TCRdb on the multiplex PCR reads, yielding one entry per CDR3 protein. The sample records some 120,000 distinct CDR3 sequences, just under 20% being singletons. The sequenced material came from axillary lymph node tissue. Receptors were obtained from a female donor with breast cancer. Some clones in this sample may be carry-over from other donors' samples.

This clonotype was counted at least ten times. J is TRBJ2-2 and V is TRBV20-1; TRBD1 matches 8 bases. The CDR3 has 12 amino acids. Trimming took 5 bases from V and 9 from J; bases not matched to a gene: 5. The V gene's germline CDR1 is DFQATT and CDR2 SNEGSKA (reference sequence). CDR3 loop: CSASRQGRELFF. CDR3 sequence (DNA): TGCAGTGCTTCGAGACAGGGGCGGGAGCTGTTTTTT.

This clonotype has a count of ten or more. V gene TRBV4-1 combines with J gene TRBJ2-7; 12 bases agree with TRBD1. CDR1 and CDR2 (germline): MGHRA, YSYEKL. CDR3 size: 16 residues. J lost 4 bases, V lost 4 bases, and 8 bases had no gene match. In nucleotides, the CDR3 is TGCGCCAGCAGCCGCGGGCGGGACAGGGGGCAATACGAGCAGTACTTC. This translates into CASSRGRDRGQYEQYF.

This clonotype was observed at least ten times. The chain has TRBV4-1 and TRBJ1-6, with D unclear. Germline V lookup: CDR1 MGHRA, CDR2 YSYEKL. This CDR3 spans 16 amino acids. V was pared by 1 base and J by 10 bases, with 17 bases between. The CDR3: CASSQVRFWGESPLHF. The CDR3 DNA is TGCGCCAGCAGCCAAGTTAGATTTTGGGGAGAATCACCCCTCCACTTT.

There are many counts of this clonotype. CDR3 sequence: CATSDSGLAGSRDEQFF. The CDR3 DNA sequence: TGTGCCACCAGTGATTCAGGACTAGCGGGGAGTAGGGATGAGCAGTTCTTC. The J gene is TRBJ2-1, the V gene TRBV24-1; 12 bases line up with TRBD2. CDR1 is KGHDR, CDR2 SFDVKD, per germline. The V segment lost 2 bases and the J segment 8 bases; nucleotides outside the gene matches: 9. The CDR3 is 17 amino acids.

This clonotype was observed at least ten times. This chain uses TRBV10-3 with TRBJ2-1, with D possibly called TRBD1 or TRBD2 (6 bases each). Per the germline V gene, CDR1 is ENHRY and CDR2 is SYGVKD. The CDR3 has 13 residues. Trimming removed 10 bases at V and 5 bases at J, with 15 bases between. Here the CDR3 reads CATSRGVDNEQFF. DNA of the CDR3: TGTGCCACTTCGAGGGGGGTAGACAATGAGCAGTTCTTC.

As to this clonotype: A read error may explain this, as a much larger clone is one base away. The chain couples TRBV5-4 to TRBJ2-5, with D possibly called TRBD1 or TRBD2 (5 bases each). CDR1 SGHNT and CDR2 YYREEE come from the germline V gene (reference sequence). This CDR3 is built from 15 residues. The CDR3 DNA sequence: TGTGTCAGCAGCTTGGGGGACCGATCGGTTGAGACCCAGTACTTC. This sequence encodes CVSSLGDRSVETQYF. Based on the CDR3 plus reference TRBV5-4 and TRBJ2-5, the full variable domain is ETGVTQSPTHLIKTRGQQVTLRCSSQSGHNTVSWYQQALGQGPQFIFQYYREEENGRGNFPPRFSGLQFPNYSSELNVNALELDDSALYLCVSSLGDRSVETQYFGPGTRLLVL.

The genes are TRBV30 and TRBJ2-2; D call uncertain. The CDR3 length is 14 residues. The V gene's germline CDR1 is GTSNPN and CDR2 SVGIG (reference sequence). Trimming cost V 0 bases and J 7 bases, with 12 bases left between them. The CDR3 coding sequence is TGTGCCTGGAGTGTACTCCTTGTCCGCGGGGAGCTGTTTTTT. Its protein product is CAWSVLLVRGELFF.

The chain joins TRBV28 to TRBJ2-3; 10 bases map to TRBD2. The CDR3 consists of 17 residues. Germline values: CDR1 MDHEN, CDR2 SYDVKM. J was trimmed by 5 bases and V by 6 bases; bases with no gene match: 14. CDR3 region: CASSHGLAVNPGDTQYF. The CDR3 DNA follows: TGTGCCAGCAGCCATGGACTAGCGGTGAATCCGGGAGATACGCAGTATTTT. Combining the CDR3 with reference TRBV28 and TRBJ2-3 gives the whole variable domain DVKVTQSSRYLVKRTGEKVFLECVQDMDHENMFWYRQDPGLGLRLIYFSYDVKMKEKGDIPEGYSVSREKKERFSLILESASTNQTSMYLCASSHGLAVNPGDTQYFGPGTRLTVL.

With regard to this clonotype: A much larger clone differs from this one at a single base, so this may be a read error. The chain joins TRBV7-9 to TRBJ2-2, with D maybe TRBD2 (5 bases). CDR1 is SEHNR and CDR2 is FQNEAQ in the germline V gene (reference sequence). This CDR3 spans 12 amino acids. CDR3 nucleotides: TGTGCCACTACATCGAACACCGGGGAGCTGCTTTTT. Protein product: CATTSNTGELLF.

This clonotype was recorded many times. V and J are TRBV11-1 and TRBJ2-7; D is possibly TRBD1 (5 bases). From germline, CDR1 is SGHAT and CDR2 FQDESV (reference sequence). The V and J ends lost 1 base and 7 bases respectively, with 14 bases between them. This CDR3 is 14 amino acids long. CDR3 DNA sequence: TGTGCCAGCAGCTTAGGCGGCAGGGCGGAAGAGCAGTACTTC. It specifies CASSLGGRAEEQYF.

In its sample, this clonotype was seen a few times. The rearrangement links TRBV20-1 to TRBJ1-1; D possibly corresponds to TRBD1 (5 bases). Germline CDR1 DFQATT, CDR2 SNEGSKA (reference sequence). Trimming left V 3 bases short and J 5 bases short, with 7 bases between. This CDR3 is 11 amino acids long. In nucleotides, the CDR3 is TGCAGTGCTAGGTCAGGGACTGAAGCTTTCTTT. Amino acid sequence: CSARSGTEAFF.

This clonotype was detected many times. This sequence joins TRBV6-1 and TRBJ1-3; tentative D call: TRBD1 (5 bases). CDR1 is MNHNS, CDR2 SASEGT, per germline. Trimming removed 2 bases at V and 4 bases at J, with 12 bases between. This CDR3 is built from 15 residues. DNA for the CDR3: TGTGCCAGCAGTGAATATGACAGTTTAGGAAACACCATATATTTT. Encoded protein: CASSEYDSLGNTIYF.

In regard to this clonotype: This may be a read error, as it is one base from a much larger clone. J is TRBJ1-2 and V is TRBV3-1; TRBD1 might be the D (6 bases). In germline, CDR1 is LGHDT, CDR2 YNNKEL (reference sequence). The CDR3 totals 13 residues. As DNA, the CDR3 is TGTGCCAGCAGCCGACAGGATTTCTATGGCTACGCCTTC. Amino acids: CASSRQDFYGYAF.

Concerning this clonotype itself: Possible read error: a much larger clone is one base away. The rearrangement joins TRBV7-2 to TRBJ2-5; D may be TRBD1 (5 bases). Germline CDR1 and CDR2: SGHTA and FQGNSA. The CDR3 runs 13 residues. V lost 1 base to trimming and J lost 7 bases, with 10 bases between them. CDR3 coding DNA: TGTGCCAGCAGCTTAGGGGCTAGGGGGACCCAGTACTTC. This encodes CASSLGARGTQYF. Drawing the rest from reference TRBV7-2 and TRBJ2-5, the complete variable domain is GAGVSQSPSNKVTEKGKDVELRCDPISGHTALYWYRQSLGQGLEFLIYFQGNSAPDKSGLPSDRFSAERTGGSVSTLTIQRTQQEDSAVYLCASSLGARGTQYFGPGTRLLVL.

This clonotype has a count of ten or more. The CDR3 reads CSARPLVAVFHETQYF. The CDR3 DNA reads as TGCAGTGCTAGGCCTTTAGTGGCCGTTTTTCATGAGACCCAGTACTTC. The chain combines TRBV20-1 with TRBJ2-5; no clear D gene. The CDR3 spans 16 residues. V was clipped by 3 bases and J by 5 bases, with 22 bases between them. Germline assignment: CDR1 DFQATT and CDR2 SNEGSKA (reference sequence).

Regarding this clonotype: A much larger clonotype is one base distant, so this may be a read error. The CDR3 reads CARDTQGGSGSYTF. For the CDR3, the DNA is TGTGCCCGGGATACCCAGGGGGGATCAGGTAGCTACACCTTC. The rearrangement links TRBV30 to TRBJ1-2; the match to TRBD1 covers 7 bases. The CDR3 consists of 14 residues. Germline lookup yields CDR1 GTSNPN and CDR2 SVGIG (reference sequence). V was pared by 8 bases and J by 9 bases, with 18 bases of the junction left unmatched.

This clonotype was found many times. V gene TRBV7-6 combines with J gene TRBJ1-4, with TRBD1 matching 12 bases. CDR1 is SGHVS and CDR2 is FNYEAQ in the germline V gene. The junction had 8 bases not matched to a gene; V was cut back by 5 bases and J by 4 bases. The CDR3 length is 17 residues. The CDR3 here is CASSLRDRGRDNEKLFF. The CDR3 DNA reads TGTGCCAGCAGCCTCCGGGACAGGGGGCGGGATAATGAAAAACTGTTTTTT.

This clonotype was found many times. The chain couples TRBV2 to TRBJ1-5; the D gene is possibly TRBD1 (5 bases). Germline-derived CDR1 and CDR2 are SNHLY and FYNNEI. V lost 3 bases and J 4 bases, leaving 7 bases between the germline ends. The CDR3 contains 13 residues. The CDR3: CASSDEGNQPQHF. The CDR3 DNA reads TGTGCCAGCAGTGACGAGGGGAATCAGCCCCAGCATTTT.

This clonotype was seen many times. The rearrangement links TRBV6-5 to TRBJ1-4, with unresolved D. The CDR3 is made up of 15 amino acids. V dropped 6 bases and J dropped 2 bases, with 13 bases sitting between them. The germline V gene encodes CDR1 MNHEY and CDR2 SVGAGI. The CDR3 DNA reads TGTGCCAGCAGGACGGTCCGGGGTACTAATGAAAAACTGTTTTTT. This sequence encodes CASRTVRGTNEKLFF.

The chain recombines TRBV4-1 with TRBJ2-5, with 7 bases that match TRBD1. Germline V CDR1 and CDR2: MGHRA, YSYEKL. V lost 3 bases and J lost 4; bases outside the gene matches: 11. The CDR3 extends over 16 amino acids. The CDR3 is CASSQAEGALGETQYF. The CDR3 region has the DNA TGCGCCAGCAGCCAGGCTGAGGGGGCTCTGGGAGAGACCCAGTACTTC.

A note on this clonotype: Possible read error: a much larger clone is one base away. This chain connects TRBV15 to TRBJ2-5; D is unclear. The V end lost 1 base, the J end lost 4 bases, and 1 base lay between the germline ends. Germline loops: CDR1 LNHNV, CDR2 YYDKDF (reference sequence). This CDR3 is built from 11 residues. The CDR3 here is CATSRGETQYF. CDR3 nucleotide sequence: TGTGCCACCAGCAGAGGAGAGACCCAGTACTTC.

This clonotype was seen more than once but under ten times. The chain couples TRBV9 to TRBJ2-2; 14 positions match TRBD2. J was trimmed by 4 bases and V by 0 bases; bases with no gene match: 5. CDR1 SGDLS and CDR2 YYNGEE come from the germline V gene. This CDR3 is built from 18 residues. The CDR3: CASSVGTSGRPGTGELFF. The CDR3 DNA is TGTGCCAGCAGCGTAGGGACTAGCGGGAGGCCGGGCACCGGGGAGCTGTTTTTT. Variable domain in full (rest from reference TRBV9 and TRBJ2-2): DSGVTQTPKHLITATGQRVTLRCSPRSGDLSVYWYQQSLDQGLQFLIQYYNGEERAKGNILERFSAQQFPDLHSELNLSSLELGDSALYFCASSVGTSGRPGTGELFFGEGSRLTVL.

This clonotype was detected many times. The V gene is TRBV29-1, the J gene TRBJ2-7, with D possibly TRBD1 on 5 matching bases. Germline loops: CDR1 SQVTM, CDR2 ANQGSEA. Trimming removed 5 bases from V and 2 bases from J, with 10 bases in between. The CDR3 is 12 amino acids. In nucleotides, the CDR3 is TGCAGCGTTTCCGACAGAGCCTACGAGCAGTACTTC. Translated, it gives CSVSDRAYEQYF.

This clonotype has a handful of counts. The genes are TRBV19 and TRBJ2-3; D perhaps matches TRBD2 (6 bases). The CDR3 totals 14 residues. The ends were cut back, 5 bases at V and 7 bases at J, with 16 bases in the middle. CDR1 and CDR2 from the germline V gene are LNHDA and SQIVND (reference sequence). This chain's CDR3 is CASSLRDSTNTQYF. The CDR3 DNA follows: TGTGCCAGTAGTTTACGGGACTCAACAAATACGCAGTATTTT.